This T cell receptor beta chain was captured by sequencing in a study of regulatory T cells in long-lasting Graves disease. Study observations and caveats: Newly diagnosed disease favored TRBV20-1 and TRBJ2-1 over persistent disease. Relative to newly diagnosed Graves' patients, persistent ones had lower TCR diversity.

This clonotype came up a few times. Antigen: not known. In building TCR beta libraries, iRepertoire HTBI primers were used together with Arm-PCR of CDR3 regions. TCRdb used MiXCR to reprocess the multiplex PCR reads, holding one entry per CDR3 protein. The top ten clones hold about 20% of a sample with hundreds of thousands of distinct CDR3 sequences, 16% of them seen once. Sample time point: newly diagnosed GD, antithyroid drugs for less than 3 months. PBMC RNA served as the TCR library source. V was pared by 0 bases and J by 2 bases, with 4 bases of the junction left unmatched. CDR3 size: 15 residues. CDR1 SGDLS and CDR2 YYNGEE come from the germline V gene. The same data also contributed to another study, on T cells in Graves' hyperthyroidism and ophthalmopathy. That work states: The primer set for the first-round RT-PCR of the TCR CDR3 was HTBI. Ophthalmopathy and stable hyperthyroidism were told apart by a 13 V-J model.

The TCR originated in a woman in her 30s with Graves disease. This rearrangement joins TRBV9 to TRBJ2-5; 7 bases fit TRBD2. Material: peripheral blood mononuclear cells (PBMCs), obtained at new diagnosis, from a patient treated with antithyroid drugs. The CDR3 loop is CASSVAASGQETQYF. DNA of the CDR3: TGTGCCAGCAGCGTAGCTGCTAGCGGACAAGAGACCCAGTACTTC.